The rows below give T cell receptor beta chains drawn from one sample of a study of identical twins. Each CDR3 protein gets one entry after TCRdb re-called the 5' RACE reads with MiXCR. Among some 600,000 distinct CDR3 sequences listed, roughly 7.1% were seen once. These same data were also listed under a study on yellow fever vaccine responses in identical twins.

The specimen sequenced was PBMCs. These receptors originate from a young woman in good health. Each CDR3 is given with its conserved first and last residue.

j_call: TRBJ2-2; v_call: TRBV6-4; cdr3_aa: CANQDLSNTGELFF
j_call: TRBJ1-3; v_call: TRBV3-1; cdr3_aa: CASSNTDRGIGNTIYF
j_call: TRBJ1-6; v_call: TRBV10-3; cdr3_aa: CAISPDRLGSPLHF
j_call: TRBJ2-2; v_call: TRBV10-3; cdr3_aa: CAISERQVNTGELFF
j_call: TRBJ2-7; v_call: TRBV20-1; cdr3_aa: CSAREPGQGFYEQYF
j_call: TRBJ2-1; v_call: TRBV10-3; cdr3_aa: CAISEERGPGQFF
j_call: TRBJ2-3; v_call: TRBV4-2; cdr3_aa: CASAERLAGRDTQYF
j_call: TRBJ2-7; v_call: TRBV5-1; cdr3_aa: CASSSPGLAGGVSYEQYF
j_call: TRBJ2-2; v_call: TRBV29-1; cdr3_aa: CSVGKQNTGELFF
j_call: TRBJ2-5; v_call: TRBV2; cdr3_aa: CASSDWYQETQYF
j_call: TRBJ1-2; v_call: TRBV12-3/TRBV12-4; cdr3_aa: CASSFGQGPGYGYTF
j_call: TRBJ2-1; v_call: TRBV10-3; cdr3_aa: CAISETSQQFF
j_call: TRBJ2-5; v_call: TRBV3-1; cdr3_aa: CASSQDWETQYF
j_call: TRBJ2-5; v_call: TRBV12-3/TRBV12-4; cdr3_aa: CASSSQGAKGSETQYF
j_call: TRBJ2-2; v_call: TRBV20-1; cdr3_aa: CSAFVAGGPTGELFF
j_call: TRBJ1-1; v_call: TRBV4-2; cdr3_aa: CASSQGLGWGAKTEAFF
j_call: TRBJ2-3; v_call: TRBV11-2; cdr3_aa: CASSLSVSDTQYF
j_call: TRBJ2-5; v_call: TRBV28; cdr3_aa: CASQTGRGSETQYF
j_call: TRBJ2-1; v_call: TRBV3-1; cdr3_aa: CASSPAALAYNEQFF
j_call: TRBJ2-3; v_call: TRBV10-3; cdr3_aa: CAIRPGVPPDTQYF
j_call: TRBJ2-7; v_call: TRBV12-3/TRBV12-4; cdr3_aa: CASSRLGGLARYEQYF
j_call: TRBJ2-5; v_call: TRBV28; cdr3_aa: CASSRYLAGEETQYF
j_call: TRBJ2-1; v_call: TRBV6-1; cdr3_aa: CASSVTLSSYNEQFF
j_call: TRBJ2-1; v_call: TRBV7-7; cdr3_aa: CASSSLLLAGGPHNEQFF
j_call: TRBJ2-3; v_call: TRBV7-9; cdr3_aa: CASSLEGRAENTQYF
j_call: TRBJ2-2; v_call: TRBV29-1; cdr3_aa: CSVRQGLSTGELFF
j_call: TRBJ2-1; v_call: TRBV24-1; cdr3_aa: CATSDPGTPFVQFF
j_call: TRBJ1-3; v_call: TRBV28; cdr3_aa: CASSLASTANTIYF
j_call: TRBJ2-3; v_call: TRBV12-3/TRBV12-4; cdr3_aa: CASSPGLAVAHTTDTQYF
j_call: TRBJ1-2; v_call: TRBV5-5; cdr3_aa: CASSQLIGNYGYTF
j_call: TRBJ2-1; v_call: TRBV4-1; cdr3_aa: CASSPGLAGGWAYNEQFF
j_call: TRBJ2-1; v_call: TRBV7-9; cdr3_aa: CASSLGGGSTYNEQFF
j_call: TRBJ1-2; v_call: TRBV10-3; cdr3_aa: CAISVDSGTYGYTF
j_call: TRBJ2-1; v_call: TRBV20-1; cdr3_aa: CSARDRRSYNEQFF
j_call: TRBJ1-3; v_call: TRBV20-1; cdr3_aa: CSARGGDSGNTIYF
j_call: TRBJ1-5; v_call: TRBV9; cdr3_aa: CASSARAHRVQPQHF
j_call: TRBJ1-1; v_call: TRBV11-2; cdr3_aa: CASSSILLRAEAFF
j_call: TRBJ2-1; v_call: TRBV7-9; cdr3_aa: CASSPTGFEQFF
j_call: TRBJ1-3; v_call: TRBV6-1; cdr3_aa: CATDRGSASGNTIYF
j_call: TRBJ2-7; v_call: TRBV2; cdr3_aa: CASSAPTYEQYF
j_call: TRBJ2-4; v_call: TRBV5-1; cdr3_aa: CASSFSEKNIQYF
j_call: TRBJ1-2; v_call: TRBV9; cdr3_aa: CASSVDLREDGYTF
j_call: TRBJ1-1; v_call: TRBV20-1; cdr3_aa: CSASTGNTEAFF
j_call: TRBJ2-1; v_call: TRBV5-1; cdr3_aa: CASRPGTGGNEQFF
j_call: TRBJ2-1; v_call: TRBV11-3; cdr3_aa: CASSLQDNEQFF
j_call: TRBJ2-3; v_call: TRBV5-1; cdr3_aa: CASSLAGQHADTQYF
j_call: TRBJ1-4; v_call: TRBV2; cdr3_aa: CASSNRHPAQNEKLFF
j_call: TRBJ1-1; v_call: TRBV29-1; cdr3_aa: CSVASPGTGGMNTEAFF
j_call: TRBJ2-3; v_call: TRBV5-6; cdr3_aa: CASSLVDRDTDTQYF
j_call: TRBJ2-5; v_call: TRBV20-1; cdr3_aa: CSARDVQGVRETQYF